The 5 T cell receptor beta chains presented below share a single source sample, sequenced in a study of shared clonotypes between healthy human individuals. Some clones are missing from TCRdb's copy, which holds only in-frame ones; the method was immunoSEQ multiplex PCR. The sample has some 1 million clones, about 80% seen once; the top ten hold about 1.5%. Sequenced material: memory CD4+ T cells sorted from blood. Subset indicated: CD45RA-negative fraction. These receptors all come from a man younger than 30 in good health.

The chain has TRBV6-1 and TRBJ2-3; D is possibly TRBD2 (6 bases). Looked up from germline, CDR1 is MNHNS and CDR2 is SASEGT. The CDR3 extends over 15 amino acids. With 3 bases removed from V and 5 bases from J, the gap between germline ends came to 15 bases. CDR3 nucleotide sequence: TGTGCCAGCAGTGAGCTAAGCGGGCTGAGAGATACGCAGTATTTT. Protein sequence: CASSELSGLRDTQYF.

This chain uses TRBV9 with TRBJ2-1, with a tentative D call TRBD1 (5 bases). Germline V gene data show CDR1 as SGDLS and CDR2 as YYNGEE. Trimming took 4 bases from V and 10 from J, leaving 9 bases between them. The CDR3 is made up of 11 amino acids. The CDR3: CASSLKGEQFF. CDR3 DNA sequence: TGTGCCAGCAGCCTAAAGGGGGAGCAGTTCTTC.

This chain links TRBV7-2 with TRBJ2-1; TRBD2 matches 11 bases. The CDR3 loop spans 13 amino acids. Trimming removed 4 bases from V and 13 bases from J; junction bases left unmatched: 6. CDR1 is SGHTA, CDR2 FQGNSA, per germline. The CDR3 DNA is TGTGCCAGCAGCTCCATAGCGGGAGGGAAACAGTTCTTC. Translating it yields CASSSIAGGKQFF.

The V call is TRBV14, the J call TRBJ2-2; D not certain. Germline CDR1 is SGHDN and CDR2 is FVKESK. The CDR3 runs to 15 residues. Trimming pared 6 bases from V and 0 bases from J, leaving 11 bases between. CDR3 amino acids: CASSLTITNTGELFF. In nucleotides, the CDR3 is TGTGCCAGCAGTCTGACCATTACGAACACCGGGGAGCTGTTTTTT. The complete variable domain, with remaining parts taken from reference TRBV14 and TRBJ2-2, reads EAGVTQFPSHSVIEKGQTVTLRCDPISGHDNLYWYRRVMGKEIKFLLHFVKESKQDESGMPNNRFLAERTGGTYSTLKVQPAELEDSGVYFCASSLTITNTGELFFGEGSRLTVL.

This chain joins TRBV5-5 and TRBJ2-7; D not certain. The length of the CDR3 is 13 residues. V was shortened by 3 bases and J by 2 bases, with 9 bases between the two germline ends. CDR1 is SGHKS, CDR2 YYEKEE, per germline (reference sequence). CDR3: CASSSYHTYEQYF. In nucleotides, the CDR3 is TGTGCCAGCAGCTCCTATCACACCTACGAGCAGTACTTC.